One sample yielded the 18 T cell receptor beta chains listed below, sequenced in a study of blood T cells in healthy people across ages. Next came a second PCR, run for about 6 to 12 cycles, which used a sample-barcoded 5' primer along with a J-beta primer mix. TCRdb reprocessed the 5' RACE reads via MiXCR and lists one record per CDR3 protein. The sample includes about 940,000 distinct CDR3 sequences, about 48% seen only once; the top ten take roughly 12%. The sample comprised blood. The receptors derive from a man younger than 40 in good health.

V gene TRBV29-1 combines with J gene TRBJ2-3; D might be TRBD1 or TRBD2, each matching 5 bases. Trimming left V 7 bases short and J 1 base short, with 15 bases between. The CDR3 extends over 14 amino acids. The germline gives CDR1 SQVTM, CDR2 ANQGSEA. CDR3 residues: CSGTTGLGTDTQYF. CDR3 DNA sequence: TGCAGCGGGACAACTGGACTTGGCACAGATACGCAGTATTTT.

This clonotype turned up a few times. V usage is TRBV3-1 and J usage is TRBJ2-1; D is unclear. Deletions cut 1 base from V and 10 bases from J, with 11 bases between. This CDR3 is built from 13 residues. CDR1 is LGHDT and CDR2 is YNNKEL in the germline V gene (reference sequence). CDR3 nucleotide sequence: TGTGCCAGCAGCCAAGGTGCTGCGAGGGAGCAGTTCTTC. It yields the protein CASSQGAAREQFF.

With regard to this clonotype: A clone one base away is much larger, so this may be a read error. V and J are TRBV4-1 and TRBJ1-2, with D maybe TRBD1 (5 bases). The CDR3 length is 13 residues. Germline CDR1 and CDR2: MGHRA and YSYEKL. The CDR3 protein is CVSRRGDNYGYTF. The DNA for the CDR3 is TGCGTCAGCAGAAGGGGAGATAACTATGGCTACACCTTC.

The chain couples TRBV14 to TRBJ2-5, with D hard to call. Germline values: CDR1 SGHDN, CDR2 FVKESK. V was pared by 5 bases and J by 1 base, with 8 bases between. The CDR3 contains 13 residues. The CDR3 loop is CASSDAAQETQYF. The CDR3 bases are TGTGCCAGCAGCGATGCAGCCCAAGAGACCCAGTACTTC.

This clonotype occurred a few times. The chain uses TRBV29-1 and TRBJ2-3; D is unclear. Trimming shortened V by 2 bases and J by 0 bases, and 6 bases separated the two germline ends. In germline, CDR1 is SQVTM, CDR2 ANQGSEA. The CDR3 extends over 13 amino acids. As DNA, the CDR3 is TGCAGCGTTGAACCCGAGAGCACAGATACGCAGTATTTT. This gives the protein CSVEPESTDTQYF.

This clonotype showed up just a few times. The genes are TRBV12-3 or TRBV12-4 and TRBJ2-6; D gene unclear. The ends were cut back, 7 bases at V and 0 bases at J, with 16 bases in the middle. There are 17 residues in the CDR3. The CDR3 is CASTSPFWGSGANVLTF. CDR3 DNA: TGTGCCAGCACCTCCCCTTTTTGGGGCTCTGGGGCCAACGTCCTGACTTTC.

V and J are TRBV10-3 and TRBJ2-7, with D possibly matching TRBD1 (6 bases). Germline V CDR1 and CDR2: ENHRY, SYGVKD. Deletions cut 2 bases from V and 2 bases from J, with 19 bases between. The CDR3 extends over 17 amino acids. The CDR3 here is CAISEPGQQGAAYEQYF. In DNA, the CDR3 is TGTGCCATCAGTGAGCCCGGTCAACAGGGAGCGGCCTACGAGCAGTACTTC.

The chain links TRBV6-1 to TRBJ1-4; 7 bases map to TRBD1. The CDR3 runs to 17 residues. The trim removed 6 bases at V and 7 bases at J, leaving 17 bases unmatched. From germline, CDR1 is MNHNS and CDR2 SASEGT. CDR3 DNA: TGTGCCAGCAGCACCGGGACAGTCCCGTTCTTCGGTGAAAAACTGTTTTTT. As protein: CASSTGTVPFFGEKLFF.

This clonotype was observed a handful of times. The V and J genes are TRBV5-1 and TRBJ1-3, with a weak D call TRBD1 (5 bases). V lost 4 bases, J lost 5 bases, and 13 bases lay in between. Per germline, CDR1 SGHRS and CDR2 YFSETQ. CDR3 length: 14 amino acids. This CDR3 is CASSGGSARNTIYF. The CDR3 bases are TGCGCCAGCAGCGGGGGAAGCGCGAGAAACACCATATATTTT.

The rearrangement uses TRBV20-1 and TRBJ2-3; TRBD2 matches at 10 bases. This CDR3 is 14 amino acids long. From germline, CDR1 is DFQATT and CDR2 SNEGSKA (reference sequence). V lost 2 bases and J lost 5; bases outside the gene matches: 4. The CDR3 loop reads CSARRPSGGDTQYF. The CDR3 nucleotides are TGCAGTGCTAGACGGCCTAGCGGGGGAGATACGCAGTATTTT.

The V and J genes are TRBV3-1 and TRBJ2-3, with 9 bases identical to TRBD1. Germline trimming cut 4 bases from V and 4 bases from J; bases unmatched to any gene: 6. The CDR3 loop spans 15 amino acids. In germline, CDR1 is LGHDT, CDR2 YNNKEL (reference sequence). CDR3 sequence (DNA): TGTGCCAGCAGCCTCCGGGACAGGGTCGCAGATACGCAGTATTTT. It translates to CASSLRDRVADTQYF.

CDR3 in amino acids: CASSLGGSDTEAFF. The CDR3 DNA follows: TGTGCCAGCAGCTTGGGGGGGAGTGACACTGAAGCTTTCTTT. This chain links TRBV7-2 with TRBJ1-1; D may be TRBD1 (5 bases). The ends were cut back, 3 bases at V and 3 bases at J, with 11 bases in the middle. The CDR3 totals 14 residues. Germline loops: CDR1 SGHTA, CDR2 FQGNSA.

This clonotype was seen many times. At one of its ends the junction is not consistent with the germline gene, which may arise from a read error. CDR3 nucleotide sequence: TGTGCCAGCAGTTTGGCGGGAGCAGAGCAGTACTTC. The encoded protein is CASSLAGAEQYF. V usage is TRBV5-1 and J usage is TRBJ2-7; 7 positions match TRBD2. The CDR3 totals 12 residues. Germline assignment: CDR1 SGHRS and CDR2 YFSETQ. The whole variable domain, filled in from reference TRBV5-1 and TRBJ2-7, reads KAGVTQTPRYLIKTRGQQVTLSCSPISGHRSVSWYQQTPGQGLQFLFEYFSETQRNKGNFPGRFSGRQFSNSRSEMNVSTLELGDSALYLCASSLAGAEQYFGPGTRLTVT.

This clonotype has just a few counts. The rearrangement joins TRBV25-1 to TRBJ1-5; D possibly corresponds to TRBD1 (6 bases). Germline CDR1 reads MGHDK; CDR2 reads SYGVNS. Trimming pared 2 bases from V and 2 bases from J, leaving 10 bases between. This CDR3 has 15 amino acids. The CDR3 nucleotides are TGTGCCAGCAGTGAACCAGGGGCAGGCAATCAGCCCCAGCATTTT. It specifies CASSEPGAGNQPQHF.

This sequence joins TRBV21-1 and TRBJ2-1; TRBD2 is the table's D call and was not checked against the DNA. TRBV21-1 is reported as a pseudogene. The CDR3 length is 13 residues. CDR3 sequence reads: CASSTLTQNEQFF. CDR3 DNA sequence: TGTGCCAGCAGCACCCTCACGCAAAATGAGCAGTTCTTC.

The gene calls are TRBV7-2 and TRBJ2-7; maybe TRBD1 (6 bases). V shed 4 bases and J shed 0 bases, with 10 bases lying between them. Germline V gives CDR1 SGHTA, CDR2 FQGNSA. The CDR3 is 14 amino acids. CDR3 region: CASSSTGSSYEQYF. The CDR3 coding sequence is TGTGCCAGCAGCTCTACAGGGAGCTCCTACGAGCAGTACTTC.

The chain carries TRBV7-9 and TRBJ2-7, with D possibly TRBD1 on 5 matching bases. V was shortened by 2 bases and J by 5 bases, with 16 bases between the two germline ends. The CDR3 loop spans 15 amino acids. CDR1 is SEHNR and CDR2 is FQNEAQ in the germline V gene (reference sequence). CDR3 sequence reads: CASSLFPRVKDEQYF. The CDR3 DNA reads as TGTGCCAGCAGCTTATTCCCCAGGGTGAAGGACGAGCAGTACTTC.

The chain links TRBV5-1 to TRBJ2-1, with 7 bases fitting TRBD1. The J call may be faulty, since TRBJ2-7 better matches the DNA end. The CDR3 sequence is 15 residues long. The germline gives CDR1 SGHRS, CDR2 YFSETQ. The CDR3 DNA is TGCGCCAGCAGCCCGGGCCCGGGACAGAACAATGAGCAGTACTTC. Translating it yields CASSPGPGQNNEQYF.